The 22 T cell receptor beta chains reported below all come from one sample, sequenced in a study of T cells after yellow fever vaccination. TCRdb fed the 5' RACE reads into MiXCR, producing one record per CDR3 protein. The sample includes 450,000 to 650,000 distinct CDR3 sequences, about 13% of them seen just once. The sequenced sample was PBMCs, obtained on the day of the yellow fever booster vaccination. The receptors here all came from a man in his thirties or forties who received the YFV17D yellow fever vaccine.

In this sample, this clonotype turned up a few times. The chain carries TRBV5-4 and TRBJ2-7; the D gene is possibly TRBD1 (6 bases). V lost 4 bases and J 2 bases, leaving 16 bases between the germline ends. The CDR3 totals 15 residues. CDR1 SGHNT and CDR2 YYREEE come from the germline V gene (reference sequence). CDR3 bases: TGTGCCAGCAGCCTAAATTCAGGACAGACCTACGAGCAGTACTTC. This translates into CASSLNSGQTYEQYF.

The gene calls are TRBV20-1 and TRBJ2-1, with TRBD2 as a possible D gene (5 bases). Germline V gene sequence: CDR1 DFQATT, CDR2 SNEGSKA (reference sequence). This CDR3 region has 8 residues. V was cut by 6 bases and J by 14 bases, with 8 bases left in between. The CDR3 is CSAGEKFF. CDR3 bases: TGCAGTGCCGGGGAGAAGTTCTTC.

The table lists this clonotype with many counts. The rearrangement joins TRBV9 to TRBJ2-7; 8 bases map to TRBD1. J was trimmed by 2 bases and V by 4 bases; bases with no gene match: 8. Germline V gene sequence: CDR1 SGDLS, CDR2 YYNGEE. This CDR3 is built from 15 residues. CDR3 residues: CASSTKPGGPYEQYF. The DNA of the CDR3 is TGTGCCAGCAGCACAAAACCAGGGGGCCCCTACGAGCAGTACTTC.

The CDR3 DNA reads as TGTGCCAGCAGCTTAGGTTTTGGGACAGGGTACTACGAGCAGTACTTC. Translated, it gives CASSLGFGTGYYEQYF. V usage is TRBV7-2 and J usage is TRBJ2-7, with TRBD1 identical over 9 bases. Germline V lookup: CDR1 SGHTA, CDR2 FQGNSA. V gave up 1 base and J gave up 3 bases; unmatched junction bases: 7. This CDR3 comprises 16 residues.

This clonotype was picked up a small number of times. This sequence joins TRBV7-2 and TRBJ2-5; tentative D call: TRBD2 (7 bases). Germline V lookup: CDR1 SGHTA, CDR2 FQGNSA. Between the trimmed V and J ends, which lost 2 bases and 6 bases, there was a span of 16 bases. The CDR3 loop spans 15 amino acids. The CDR3: CASSLTSGGVKTQYF. The CDR3 coding sequence is TGTGCCAGCAGCTTAACGTCGGGGGGCGTGAAGACCCAGTACTTC.

This clonotype was counted a few times. This chain joins TRBV29-1 and TRBJ2-5; 12 bases map to TRBD1. Trimming at V came to 3 bases and at J to 6 bases, leaving 14 bases not matched to a gene. The CDR3 has 17 residues. From germline, CDR1 is SQVTM and CDR2 ANQGSEA. CDR3 in DNA: TGCAGCGTTGATCTCCTAGGGGGGACAGGGGGCGCGAAGACCCAGTACTTC. Encoded protein: CSVDLLGGTGGAKTQYF.

J is TRBJ2-1 and V is TRBV7-6, with 9 bases lining up with TRBD1. This CDR3 contains 17 residues. Trimming removed 0 bases from V and 7 bases from J; junction bases left unmatched: 10. Germline V gene data show CDR1 as SGHVS and CDR2 as FNYEAQ. The chain's CDR3 is CASSLAYDWTGANEQFF. In DNA, the CDR3 is TGTGCCAGCAGCTTAGCCTACGACTGGACAGGGGCAAATGAGCAGTTCTTC.

This clonotype was counted ten times or more. J is TRBJ1-6 and V is TRBV7-2; D possibly corresponds to TRBD1 (6 bases). The V end was cut by 3 bases, the J end by 10 bases, with 13 bases between. The CDR3 covers 14 residues. Germline assignment: CDR1 SGHTA and CDR2 FQGNSA. CDR3 DNA: TGTGCCAGCAGCTTCGAACAGGGTATCTCACCCCTCCACTTT. Translated, it gives CASSFEQGISPLHF.

This clonotype was seen ten or more times. The chain is built from TRBV12-3 or TRBV12-4 and TRBJ2-5; unclear D gene. V lost 5 bases, J lost 5 bases, and 12 bases lay in between. This CDR3 spans 13 amino acids. The CDR3 sequence: CASSTSKVETQYF. The CDR3 DNA sequence: TGTGCCAGCAGTACCTCTAAAGTTGAGACCCAGTACTTC.

This clonotype was recorded many times. The rearrangement joins TRBV20-1 to TRBJ2-1; no firm D call. Germline-derived CDR1 and CDR2 are DFQATT and SNEGSKA (reference sequence). V gave up 4 bases and J gave up 6 bases, with 4 bases separating them. The CDR3 is 10 amino acids. The CDR3, as DNA: TGCAGTGCTACAGGCAATGAGCAGTTCTTC. Translating it yields CSATGNEQFF.

CDR3 amino acids: CASSWFSSPDTQYF. The CDR3 DNA reads TGTGCCAGCAGCTGGTTCAGTAGCCCAGATACGCAGTATTTT. The chain couples TRBV7-8 to TRBJ2-3; D ambiguous. The CDR3 extends over 14 amino acids. CDR1 is SGHVS and CDR2 is FQNEAQ in the germline V gene. Between the trimmed V and J ends, which lost 4 bases and 4 bases, there was a span of 12 bases.

V and J are TRBV7-2 and TRBJ2-2; a weak D match, TRBD1 (6 bases). The CDR3 has 15 residues. The V end was cut by 5 bases, the J end by 1 base, with 11 bases between. CDR1 is SGHTA and CDR2 is FQGNSA in the germline V gene. The CDR3 reads CASSMGRGNTGELFF. The DNA of the CDR3 is TGTGCCAGCAGCATGGGCAGGGGGAACACCGGGGAGCTGTTTTTT. The whole variable domain, filled in from reference TRBV7-2 and TRBJ2-2, reads GAGVSQSPSNKVTEKGKDVELRCDPISGHTALYWYRQSLGQGLEFLIYFQGNSAPDKSGLPSDRFSAERTGGSVSTLTIQRTQQEDSAVYLCASSMGRGNTGELFFGEGSRLTVL.

This clonotype has a handful of counts. The rearrangement uses TRBV4-3 and TRBJ2-7; no reliable D call. The CDR3 totals 15 residues. Germline CDR1 and CDR2: LGHNA and YSLEER. V was shortened by 0 bases and J by 1 base, with 10 bases between the two germline ends. CDR3 nucleotide sequence: TGCGCCAGCAGCCAAGATATCGGCAGATCCTACGAGCAGTACTTC. This encodes CASSQDIGRSYEQYF.

Only a few counts were recorded for this clonotype. The chain links TRBV7-6 to TRBJ1-3; D is undetermined. CDR3 length: 15 amino acids. Germline CDR1 is SGHVS and CDR2 is FNYEAQ. Trimming removed 4 bases from V and 5 bases from J, with 15 bases in between. The CDR3 reads CASSSTRQNRNTIYF. The CDR3 DNA reads TGTGCCAGCAGCTCGACGAGACAAAATAGAAACACCATATATTTT.

This clonotype was counted between two and nine times. The chain uses TRBV30 and TRBJ1-2; D remains unclear. The germline V gene has CDR1 GTSNPN and CDR2 SVGIG (reference sequence). Trimming left V 0 bases short and J 1 base short, with 12 bases between. The CDR3 extends over 15 amino acids. The DNA of the CDR3 is TGTGCCTGGAGTGTTCATCGATTCGGTAACTATGGCTACACCTTC. This codes for CAWSVHRFGNYGYTF.

This clonotype was seen only a few times. The J gene is TRBJ2-5, the V gene TRBV29-1, with D possibly TRBD2 on 5 matching bases. The CDR3 length is 14 residues. The V end lost 5 bases, the J end lost 2 bases, and 15 bases lay between the germline ends. Looked up from germline, CDR1 is SQVTM and CDR2 is ANQGSEA. CDR3 DNA sequence: TGCAGCGTTTGGGGTGTGGACTCTCAAGAGACCCAGTACTTC. Amino acids: CSVWGVDSQETQYF.

This clonotype showed up just a few times. This chain connects TRBV10-3 to TRBJ2-7, with 8 bases that match TRBD2. CDR3 length: 15 amino acids. The germline gives CDR1 ENHRY, CDR2 SYGVKD. With 3 bases clipped from V and 2 bases from J, the junction kept 6 bases outside the gene matches. Written as DNA, the CDR3 is TGTGCCATCAGTGAAACCAGCGGGAGCCCCTACGAGCAGTACTTC. Amino acids: CAISETSGSPYEQYF.

The table lists this clonotype with a few counts. V is TRBV27 and J is TRBJ1-5; D is undetermined. Germline CDR1 MNHEY, CDR2 SMNVEV (reference sequence). V lost 3 bases and J 3 bases, leaving 9 bases between the germline ends. CDR3 length: 14 amino acids. The CDR3 DNA reads as TGTGCCAGCAGTTTTGCCGGGTACAATCAGCCCCAGCATTTT. Translated, it gives CASSFAGYNQPQHF.

This chain uses TRBV9 with TRBJ1-6; 9 positions match TRBD1. The J segment lost 9 bases and the V segment lost 0 bases, leaving 10 bases of the junction unmatched. CDR1 and CDR2 (germline): SGDLS, YYNGEE. The CDR3 contains 17 residues. CDR3 sequence (DNA): TGTGCCAGCAGCGTAGCTGTCCCAGGGACAGGGATTTCACCCCTCCACTTT. Its translation is CASSVAVPGTGISPLHF.

CDR3 sequence (DNA): TGCGCTCCTTCAGGGGGGGTGAACACTGAAGCTTTCTTT. This gives the protein CAPSGGVNTEAFF. The chain uses TRBV20-1 and TRBJ1-1; TRBD1 aligns across 7 bases. The CDR3 is 13 amino acids. Germline-derived CDR1 and CDR2 are DFQATT and SNEGSKA (reference sequence).

In its sample, this clonotype was seen a few times. The chain joins TRBV10-2 to TRBJ2-5; 7 bases are a match to TRBD1. From germline, CDR1 is WSHSY and CDR2 SAAADI. Trimming removed 10 bases from V and 5 bases from J; junction bases left unmatched: 10. The CDR3 sequence is 13 residues long. CDR3: CATSPGTVETQYF. The CDR3 DNA reads as TGCGCCACCAGCCCCGGGACAGTCGAGACCCAGTACTTC.

This clonotype was seen more than once but under ten times. The rearrangement joins TRBV7-2 to TRBJ2-7; a weak D match, TRBD1 (5 bases). Trimming shortened V by 2 bases and J by 3 bases, and 14 bases separated the two germline ends. The CDR3 is made up of 15 amino acids. Germline CDR1 SGHTA, CDR2 FQGNSA. CDR3 sequence (DNA): TGTGCCAGCAGCTTACCGAACAGGCAGGGCTACGAGCAGTACTTC. It encodes CASSLPNRQGYEQYF.